This TCR beta chain stems from a study of blood T cell repertoires in COVID-19 (TCRdb year 2020). For context, the study as a whole: Collaborator samples came from the United States, Italy and Spain and covered acute and convalescent phases of COVID-19. The repertoires were made available in a free public database intended to serve as a resource for research on the immune response to SARS-CoV-2. HLA class I and class II types, where available, came from metadata supplied by the sample provider rather than from assay-based typing. The prospective study material was composed of cDNA or gDNA derived from T cells, B-cell-depleted T cells, or PBMCs. The dataset comprised deeply sampled blood TCRbeta repertoires from subjects exposed to, actively infected with, or recovered from COVID-19. Sample metadata almost always included a de-identified subject ID, COVID-19 status, age in years and sex. Samples were obtained from the ongoing ImmuneRACE study (first 160 participants) and from roughly 1,300 subjects provided by 6 global collaborators.

V ends up 0 bases short and J 4 bases short, with an unmatched junction base count of 5. From cysteine to phenylalanine, the CDR3 is 17 amino acids long. Only CDR3 DNA is held: 51 bases, read in frame from base 1. CDR1 LGHDT and CDR2 YNNKEL were looked up in the germline V gene (reference sequence). Participants in the prospective study were aged about 18 to 100 years, lived in 20 to 25 United States geographic areas, and enrolled through a virtual design. Cohort assignment in the prospective study relied on participant-reported clinical history from a screening survey and a study questionnaire. Mobile phlebotomists in the prospective study collected whole blood, serum and a nasopharyngeal or oropharyngeal swab from every participant. Participants in the prospective study had the option to provide additional blood draws and questionnaires over a roughly two-month period. Prospective study blood samples were shipped either frozen or at room temperature before DNA extraction.

TCRbeta CDR3 regions were amplified from genomic DNA using the immunoSEQ Assay, a bias-controlled multiplex PCR. Processing in the source paper ran as follows. Nucleated cell counts per sample were estimated from amplification of reference gene primers within the assay. To quantify the absolute abundance of each unique TCRbeta CDR3 rearrangement, sequence reads were collapsed and filtered. For each sample, productive Simpson clonality was calculated as the square root of Simpson's diversity index over productive rearrangements. TCRdb retrieved this table from immuneACCESS and kept in-frame rearrangements only. Not all clones are present; in checked studies, unresolved V genes account for under half, and no reason is known for the remainder. Clone size and the V and J calls come from that table; the DNA yielded D and trimming. The sample table records roughly 200,000 clones; roughly 89% of these occur just once. The ten largest make up over 9% of the sample.

Turning to this clone: The antigen it recognizes is unknown. No base qualities exist here, and no much larger clone lies one base off it.

The paper as a whole reports these results and caveats: The quantity of clinical and demographic metadata differed by source and by participant and was supplied without curation.

Rearrangement joined TRBV3-1 (or the pseudogene TRBV3-2) to TRBJ2-3, and TRBD1 matches 12 of the central bases. The clonotype originates from a man between 18 and 35 years old with acute COVID-19. The sample consisted of PBMCs or T cells enriched from blood (not recorded which). The DNA sequence is TGTGCCAGCAGCCAAGATTGGGGACAGGGGGCCGCAGATACGCAGTATTTT. This encodes CASSQDWGQGAADTQYF.